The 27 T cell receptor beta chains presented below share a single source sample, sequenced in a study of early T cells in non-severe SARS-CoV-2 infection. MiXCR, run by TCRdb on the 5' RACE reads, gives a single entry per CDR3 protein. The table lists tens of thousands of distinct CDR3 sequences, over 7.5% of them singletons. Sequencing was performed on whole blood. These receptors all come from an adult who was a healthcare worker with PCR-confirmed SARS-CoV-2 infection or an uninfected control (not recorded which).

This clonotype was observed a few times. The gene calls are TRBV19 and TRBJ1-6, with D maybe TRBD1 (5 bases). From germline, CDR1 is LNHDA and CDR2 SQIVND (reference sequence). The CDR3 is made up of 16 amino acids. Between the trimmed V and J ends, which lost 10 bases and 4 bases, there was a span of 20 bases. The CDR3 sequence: CATCSDIQGYNSPLHF. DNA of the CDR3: TGTGCCACCTGCTCGGACATCCAAGGGTATAATTCACCCCTCCACTTT.

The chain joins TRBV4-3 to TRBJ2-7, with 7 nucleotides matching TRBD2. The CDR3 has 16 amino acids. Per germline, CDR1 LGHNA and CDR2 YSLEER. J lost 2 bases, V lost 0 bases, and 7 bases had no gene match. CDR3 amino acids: CASSQELHGRTYEQYF. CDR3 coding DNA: TGCGCCAGCAGCCAAGAGCTCCACGGGAGGACCTACGAGCAGTACTTC.

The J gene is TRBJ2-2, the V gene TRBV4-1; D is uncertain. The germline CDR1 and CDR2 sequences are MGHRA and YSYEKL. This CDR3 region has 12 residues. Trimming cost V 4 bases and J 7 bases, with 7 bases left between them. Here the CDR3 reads CASSPLIGELFF. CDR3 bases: TGCGCCAGCAGCCCTCTAATCGGGGAGCTGTTTTTT.

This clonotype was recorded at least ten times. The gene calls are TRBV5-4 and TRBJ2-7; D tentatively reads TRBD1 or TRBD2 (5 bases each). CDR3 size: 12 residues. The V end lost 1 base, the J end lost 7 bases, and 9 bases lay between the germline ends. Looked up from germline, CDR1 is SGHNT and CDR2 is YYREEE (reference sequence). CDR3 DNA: TGTGCCAGCAGCTTGCTGGGGGAAGAGCAGTACTTC. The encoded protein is CASSLLGEEQYF.

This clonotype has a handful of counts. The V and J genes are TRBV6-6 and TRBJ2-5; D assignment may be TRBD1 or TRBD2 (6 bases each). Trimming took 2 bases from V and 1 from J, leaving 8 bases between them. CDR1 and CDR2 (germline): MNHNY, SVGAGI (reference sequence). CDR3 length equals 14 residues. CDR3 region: CASSYGGGQETQYF. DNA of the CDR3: TGTGCCAGCAGTTACGGAGGGGGCCAAGAGACCCAGTACTTC.

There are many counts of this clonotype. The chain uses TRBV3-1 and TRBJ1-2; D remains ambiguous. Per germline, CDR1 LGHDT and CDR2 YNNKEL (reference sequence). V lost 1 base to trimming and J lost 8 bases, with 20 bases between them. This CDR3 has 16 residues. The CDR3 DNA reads TGTGCCAGCAGCCAAGCCCTCCGGGCAGGCGGAGGAGGCTACACCTTC. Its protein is CASSQALRAGGGGYTF.

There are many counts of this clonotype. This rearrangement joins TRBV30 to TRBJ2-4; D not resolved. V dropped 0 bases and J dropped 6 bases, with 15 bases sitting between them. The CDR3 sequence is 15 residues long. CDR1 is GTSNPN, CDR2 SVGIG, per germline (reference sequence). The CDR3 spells CAWSVHQGRGNIQYF. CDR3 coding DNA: TGTGCCTGGAGTGTGCACCAAGGTCGCGGAAACATTCAGTACTTC.

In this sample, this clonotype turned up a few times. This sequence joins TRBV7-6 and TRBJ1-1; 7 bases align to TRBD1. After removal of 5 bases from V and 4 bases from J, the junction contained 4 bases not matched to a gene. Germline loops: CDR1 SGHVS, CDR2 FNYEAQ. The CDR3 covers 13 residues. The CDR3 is CASSPRGGTEAFF. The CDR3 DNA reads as TGTGCCAGCAGCCCCAGGGGGGGCACTGAAGCTTTCTTT.

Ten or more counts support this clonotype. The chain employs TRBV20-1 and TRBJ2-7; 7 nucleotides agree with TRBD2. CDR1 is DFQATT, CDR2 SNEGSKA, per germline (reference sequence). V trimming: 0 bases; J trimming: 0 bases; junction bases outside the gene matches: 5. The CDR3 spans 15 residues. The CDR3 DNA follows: TGCAGTGCTAGAGATGACGGGGGGAGCTCCTACGAGCAGTACTTC. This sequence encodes CSARDDGGSSYEQYF.

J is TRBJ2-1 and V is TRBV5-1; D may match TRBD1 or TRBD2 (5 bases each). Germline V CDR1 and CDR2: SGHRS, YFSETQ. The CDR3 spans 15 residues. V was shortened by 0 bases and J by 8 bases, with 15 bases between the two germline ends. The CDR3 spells CASSLAGTPLYEQFF. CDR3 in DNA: TGCGCCAGCAGCTTGGCCGGGACCCCTTTGTATGAGCAGTTCTTC.

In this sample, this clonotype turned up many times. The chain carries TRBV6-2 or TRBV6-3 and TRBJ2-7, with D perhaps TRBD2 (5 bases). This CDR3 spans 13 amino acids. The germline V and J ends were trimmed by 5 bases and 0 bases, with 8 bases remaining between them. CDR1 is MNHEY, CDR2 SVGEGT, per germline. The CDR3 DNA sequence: TGTGCCAGCAGTCCCGCGGGCTCCTACGAGCAGTACTTC. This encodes CASSPAGSYEQYF.

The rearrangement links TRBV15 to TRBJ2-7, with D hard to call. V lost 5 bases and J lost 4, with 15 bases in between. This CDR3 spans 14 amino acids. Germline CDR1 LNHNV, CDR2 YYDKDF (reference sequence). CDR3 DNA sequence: TGTGCCACCAGCCCCCGGGCGGTAGAGTACGAGCAGTACTTC. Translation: CATSPRAVEYEQYF.

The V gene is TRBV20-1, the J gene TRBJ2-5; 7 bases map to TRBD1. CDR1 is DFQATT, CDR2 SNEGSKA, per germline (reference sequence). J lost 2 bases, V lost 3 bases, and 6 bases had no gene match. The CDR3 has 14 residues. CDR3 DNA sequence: TGCAGTGCTAGGAAAGACAGGGTACAAGAGACCCAGTACTTC. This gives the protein CSARKDRVQETQYF.

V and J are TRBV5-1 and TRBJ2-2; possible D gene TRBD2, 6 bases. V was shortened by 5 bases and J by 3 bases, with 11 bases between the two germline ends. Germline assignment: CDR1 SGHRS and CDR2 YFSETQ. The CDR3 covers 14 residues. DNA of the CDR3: TGCGCCAGCAGAATAGCGGATCACACCGGGGAGCTGTTTTTT. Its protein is CASRIADHTGELFF. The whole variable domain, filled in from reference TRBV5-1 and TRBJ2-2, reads KAGVTQTPRYLIKTRGQQVTLSCSPISGHRSVSWYQQTPGQGLQFLFEYFSETQRNKGNFPGRFSGRQFSNSRSEMNVSTLELGDSALYLCASRIADHTGELFFGEGSRLTVL.

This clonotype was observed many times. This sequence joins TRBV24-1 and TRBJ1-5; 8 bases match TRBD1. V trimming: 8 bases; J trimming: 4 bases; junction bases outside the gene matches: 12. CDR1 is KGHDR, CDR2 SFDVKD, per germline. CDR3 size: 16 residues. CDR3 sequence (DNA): TGTGCCACCACAAGACCACGACAGGGGAAAAATCAGCCCCAGCATTTT. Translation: CATTRPRQGKNQPQHF.

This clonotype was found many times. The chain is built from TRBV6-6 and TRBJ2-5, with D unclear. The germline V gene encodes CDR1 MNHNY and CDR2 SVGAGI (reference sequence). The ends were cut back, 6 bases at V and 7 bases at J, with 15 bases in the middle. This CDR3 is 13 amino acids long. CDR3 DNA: TGTGCCAGCAGCCAACCCCCGGCCAGGACCCAGTACTTC. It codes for CASSQPPARTQYF.

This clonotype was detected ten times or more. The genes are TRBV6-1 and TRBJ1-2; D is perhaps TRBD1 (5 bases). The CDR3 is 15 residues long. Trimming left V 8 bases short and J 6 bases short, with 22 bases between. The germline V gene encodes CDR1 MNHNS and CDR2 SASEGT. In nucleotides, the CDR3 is TGTGCCAGCTTCATGAGTAGGGGTTCTTTTAATGGCTACACCTTC. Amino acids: CASFMSRGSFNGYTF.

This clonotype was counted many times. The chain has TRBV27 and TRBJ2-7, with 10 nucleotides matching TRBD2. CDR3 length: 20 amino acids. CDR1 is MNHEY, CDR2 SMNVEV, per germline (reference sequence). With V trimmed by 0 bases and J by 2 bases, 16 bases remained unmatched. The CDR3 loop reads CASSLSSAVLAGVGTYEQYF. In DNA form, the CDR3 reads TGTGCCAGCAGTTTATCTTCTGCCGTGCTAGCGGGAGTTGGCACCTACGAGCAGTACTTC.

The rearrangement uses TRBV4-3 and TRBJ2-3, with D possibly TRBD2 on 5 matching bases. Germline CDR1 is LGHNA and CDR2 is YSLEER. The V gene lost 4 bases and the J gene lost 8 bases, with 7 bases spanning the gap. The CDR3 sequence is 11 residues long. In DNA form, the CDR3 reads TGCGCCAGCAGCCGAGGGCCTACGCAGTATTTT. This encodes CASSRGPTQYF.

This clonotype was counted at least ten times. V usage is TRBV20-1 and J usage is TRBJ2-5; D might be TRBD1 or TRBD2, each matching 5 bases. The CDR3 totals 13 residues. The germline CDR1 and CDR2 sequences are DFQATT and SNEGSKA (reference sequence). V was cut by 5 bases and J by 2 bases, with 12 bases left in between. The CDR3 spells CSAPGLGQETQYF. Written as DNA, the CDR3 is TGCAGTGCTCCGGGGCTAGGGCAAGAGACCCAGTACTTC.

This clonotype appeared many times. CDR3 residues: CASKRTANEKLFF. DNA for the CDR3: TGTGCCAGCAAAAGGACAGCTAATGAAAAACTGTTTTTT. The V call is TRBV18, the J call TRBJ1-4, with a tentative D call TRBD1 (6 bases). V dropped 8 bases and J dropped 3 bases, with 10 bases sitting between them. The CDR3 runs 13 residues. Germline lookup yields CDR1 KGHSH and CDR2 LQKENI.

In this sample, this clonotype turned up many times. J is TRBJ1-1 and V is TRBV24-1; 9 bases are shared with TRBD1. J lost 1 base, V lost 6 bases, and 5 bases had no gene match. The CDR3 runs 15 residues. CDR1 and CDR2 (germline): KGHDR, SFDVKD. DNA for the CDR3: TGTGCCACCAGTACCACGGACAGGGGGAACACTGAAGCTTTCTTT. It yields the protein CATSTTDRGNTEAFF.

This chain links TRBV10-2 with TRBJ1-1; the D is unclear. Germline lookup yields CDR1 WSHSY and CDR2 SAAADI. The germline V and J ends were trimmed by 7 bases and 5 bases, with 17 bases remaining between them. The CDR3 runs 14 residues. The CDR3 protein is CASKGGGSRTEAFF. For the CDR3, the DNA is TGCGCCAGCAAAGGCGGCGGTAGTCGGACTGAAGCTTTCTTT.

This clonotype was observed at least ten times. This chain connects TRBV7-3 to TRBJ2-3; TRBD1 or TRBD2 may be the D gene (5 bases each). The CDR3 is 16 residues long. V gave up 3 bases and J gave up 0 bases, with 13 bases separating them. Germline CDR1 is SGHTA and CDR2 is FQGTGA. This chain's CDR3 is CASSLGTETSTDTQYF. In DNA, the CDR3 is TGTGCCAGCAGCTTGGGGACGGAGACTAGCACAGATACGCAGTATTTT.

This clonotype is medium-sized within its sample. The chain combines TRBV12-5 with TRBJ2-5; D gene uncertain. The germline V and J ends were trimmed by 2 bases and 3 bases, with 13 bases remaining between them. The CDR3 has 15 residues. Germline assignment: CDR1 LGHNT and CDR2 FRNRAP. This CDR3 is CASGLFRRREETQYF. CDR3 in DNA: TGTGCTAGTGGTTTGTTCCGGCGACGGGAAGAGACCCAGTACTTC.

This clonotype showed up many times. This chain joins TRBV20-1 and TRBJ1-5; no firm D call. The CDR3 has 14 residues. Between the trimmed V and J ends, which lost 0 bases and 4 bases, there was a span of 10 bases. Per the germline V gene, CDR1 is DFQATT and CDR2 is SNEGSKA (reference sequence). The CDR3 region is CSARDIQQNQPQHF. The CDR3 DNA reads TGCAGTGCTAGAGATATACAGCAAAATCAGCCCCAGCATTTT.

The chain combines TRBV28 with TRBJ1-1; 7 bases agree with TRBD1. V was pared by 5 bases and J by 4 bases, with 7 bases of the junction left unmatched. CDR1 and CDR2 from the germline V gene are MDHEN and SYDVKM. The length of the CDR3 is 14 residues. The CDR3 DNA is TGTGCCAGCAGTACAACAGGGGCCCCCACTGAAGCTTTCTTT. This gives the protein CASSTTGAPTEAFF.